This T cell receptor (beta chain) was sequenced in a study of cytomegalovirus exposure and HLA in healthy donors. With respect to this clone: The antigen remains undetermined.

Study-wide results and limits: The study recorded over 150 TCR beta chains that were cytomegalovirus-associated.

This CDR3 is 15 amino acids long. Germline values: CDR1 SGDLS, CDR2 YYNGEE. The V end lost 3 bases, the J end lost 6 bases, and 19 bases lay between the germline ends. Separation from the approximately 690-subject first cohort characterized the roughly 120-subject validation cohort, to which the donors belonged. Clones were sequenced by immunoSEQ multiplex PCR, and TCRdb holds only the in-frame ones, with some missing. The sample has some 350,000 clones; approximately 90% are singletons. The V call is TRBV9, the J call TRBJ2-7, with TRBD2 as a possible D gene (6 bases). Material for sequencing was PBMCs. This clonotype was sampled from a woman in her twenties or thirties in good health and CMV-seropositive. This CDR3 reads CASSALGGPPGEQYF. The CDR3 nucleotides read TGTGCCAGCAGCGCACTGGGGGGACCCCCGGGCGAGCAGTACTTC.